The T cell receptor (beta chain) under discussion was sequenced for a study of identical twins. The CDR3 is made up of 16 amino acids. Trimming at V came to 4 bases and at J to 2 bases, leaving 9 bases not matched to a gene. In germline, CDR1 is LGHDT, CDR2 YNNKEL (reference sequence). TCRdb re-called the 5' RACE reads through MiXCR, storing one row per CDR3 protein. This table has approximately 210,000 distinct CDR3 sequences, less than 20% appearing once. This clonotype was found a few times. The sample was also reused in another study, on T cells expressing NK-cell markers. In that study: Among several donors, these clonotypes also ranked first in the CD3+CD56-NKG2C+ fraction.

The sample consisted of CD8+ T cells sorted from blood. The sequence came from a woman between 18 and 30 years old in good health. This rearrangement joins TRBV3-1 to TRBJ2-3, with 7 nucleotides matching TRBD1. The CDR3 reads CASSPGTALPTDTQYF. The CDR3, as DNA: TGTGCCAGCAGCCCCGGGACAGCGTTACCCACAGATACGCAGTATTTT.